The 23 T cell receptor beta chains given below trace back to one sample, sequenced in a study of T cell responses to AZD1222 COVID-19 vaccine. Repertoires were generated with immunoSEQ multiplex PCR, while TCRdb's copy carries only in-frame clones and drops some. The sample carries 79,000 or so clones, 60% to 85% recorded once. This specimen consisted of peripheral blood, obtained 28 days after the second dose of the MenACWY control vaccine. The receptors here all came from an adult who received the MenACWY meningococcal vaccine as a control.

The rearrangement uses TRBV7-9 and TRBJ2-1, with 10 bases lining up with TRBD2. The germline V gene encodes CDR1 SEHNR and CDR2 FQNEAQ (reference sequence). V dropped 5 bases and J dropped 5; count of bases not matched to a gene: 9. There are 16 residues in the CDR3. The CDR3 loop is CASSPPQRGGDNEQFF. DNA of the CDR3: TGTGCCAGCAGCCCGCCCCAGCGGGGGGGAGACAATGAGCAGTTCTTC.

This clone has a handful of counts. The V gene is TRBV6-1, the J gene TRBJ2-7; possible D gene TRBD2, 5 bases. The CDR3 contains 13 residues. From germline, CDR1 is MNHNS and CDR2 SASEGT. V was pared by 0 bases and J by 3 bases, with 6 bases between. The chain's CDR3 is CASSEARGYEQYF. CDR3 DNA: TGTGCCAGCAGTGAAGCTCGGGGCTACGAGCAGTACTTC.

The genes are TRBV18 and TRBJ1-5, with 8 bases identical to TRBD1. Per germline, CDR1 KGHSH and CDR2 LQKENI. The CDR3 covers 15 residues. Trimming cost V 6 bases and J 4 bases; bases outside gene matches: 8. CDR3 sequence reads: CASSKTGQGNQPQHF. The CDR3 DNA sequence: TGTGCCAGCTCCAAGACCGGACAGGGTAATCAGCCCCAGCATTTT.

This clone rates as medium-sized. The V call is TRBV5-1, the J call TRBJ1-1; TRBD1 is a possible D gene (5 bases). V was cut by 2 bases and J by 7 bases, with 18 bases left in between. This CDR3 has 15 residues. Germline assignment: CDR1 SGHRS and CDR2 YFSETQ. In DNA form, the CDR3 reads TGCGCCAGCAGCTTTGAGACAATGGGGGTAGGTGAAGCTTTCTTT. This encodes CASSFETMGVGEAFF.

The gene calls are TRBV6-5 and TRBJ1-1, with D unclear. This CDR3 contains 13 residues. The V end lost 6 bases, the J end lost 5 bases, and 13 bases lay between the germline ends. In germline, CDR1 is MNHEY, CDR2 SVGAGI. In DNA form, the CDR3 reads TGTGCCAGCAGGCTTGGAAGGAGAACTGAAGCTTTCTTT. Amino acids: CASRLGRRTEAFF.

DNA for the CDR3: TGTGCCAGCAGCTTGTTAAAATATGGGACCTACACAGATACGCAGTATTTT. It encodes CASSLLKYGTYTDTQYF. The chain combines TRBV5-6 with TRBJ2-3; either TRBD1 or TRBD2 may supply D (5 bases each). The V gene's germline CDR1 is SGHDT and CDR2 YYEEEE. This CDR3 comprises 17 residues. V lost 1 base and J 2 bases, leaving 17 bases between the germline ends.

Only a few counts were recorded for this clone. The J gene is TRBJ2-6, the V gene TRBV28; D not certain. The CDR3 covers 16 residues. The ends were cut back, 5 bases at V and 1 base at J, with 12 bases in the middle. Germline V gene lookup returns CDR1 MDHEN and CDR2 SYDVKM. In DNA, the CDR3 is TGTGCCAGCAGTCCCGCCCCTGGGTCTGGGGCCAACGTCCTGACTTTC. Translated: CASSPAPGSGANVLTF. Complete variable domain (other parts from reference TRBV28 and TRBJ2-6): DVKVTQSSRYLVKRTGEKVFLECVQDMDHENMFWYRQDPGLGLRLIYFSYDVKMKEKGDIPEGYSVSREKKERFSLILESASTNQTSMYLCASSPAPGSGANVLTFGAGSRLTVL.

The chain carries TRBV5-1 and TRBJ2-6, with D maybe TRBD1 (5 bases). Per germline, CDR1 SGHRS and CDR2 YFSETQ. This CDR3 is built from 17 residues. Trimming left V 4 bases short and J 0 bases short, with 14 bases between. The CDR3 reads CASSQGDGSSGANVLTF. CDR3 nucleotides: TGCGCCAGCAGCCAGGGTGACGGCAGCTCTGGGGCCAACGTCCTGACTTTC.

This clone has only one observation. J is TRBJ2-1 and V is TRBV18, with a tentative D call TRBD1 (5 bases). The CDR3 extends over 13 amino acids. From germline, CDR1 is KGHSH and CDR2 LQKENI. Trimming took 5 bases from V and 7 from J, leaving 12 bases between them. In DNA, the CDR3 is TGTGCCAGCTCAGTCCAGGGTCAGAATGAGCAGTTCTTC. Translating it yields CASSVQGQNEQFF.

Written as DNA, the CDR3 is TGTGCCAGCTCACCGTTGGGACAGGGACGTCGCGACTCTGGAAACACCATATATTTT. It encodes CASSPLGQGRRDSGNTIYF. The chain is built from TRBV18 and TRBJ1-3, with 9 bases identical to TRBD1. J lost 0 bases, V lost 3 bases, and 12 bases had no gene match. CDR3 length: 19 residues. Germline CDR1 is KGHSH and CDR2 is LQKENI. The whole variable domain, remainder taken from reference TRBV18 and TRBJ1-3, is NAGVMQNPRHLVRRRGQEARLRCSPMKGHSHVYWYRQLPEEGLKFMVYLQKENIIDESGMPKERFSAEFPKEGPSILRIQQVVRGDSAAYFCASSPLGQGRRDSGNTIYFGEGSWLTVV.

This chain connects TRBV7-3 to TRBJ2-5; no clear D gene. The CDR3 runs to 13 residues. Trimming shortened V by 5 bases and J by 3 bases, and 10 bases separated the two germline ends. Germline V gene data show CDR1 as SGHTA and CDR2 as FQGTGA. Written as DNA, the CDR3 is TGTGCCAGCAGCCCCACTTCAGAAGAGACCCAGTACTTC. Protein sequence: CASSPTSEETQYF.

This chain connects TRBV7-2 to TRBJ2-1; D perhaps matches TRBD2 (6 bases). CDR1 SGHTA and CDR2 FQGNSA come from the germline V gene. Trimming stripped 7 bases from V and 4 bases from J, with 14 bases between. This CDR3 contains 14 residues. The CDR3 nucleotides read TGTGCCAGCACCAGGAGGGCCACGTACAATGAGCAGTTCTTC. It specifies CASTRRATYNEQFF.

The CDR3: CASSRIGGNTIYF. The CDR3 region has the DNA TGTGCCAGCAGCCGAATTGGGGGAAACACCATATATTTT. This sequence joins TRBV2 and TRBJ1-3; D is uncertain. The CDR3 sequence is 13 residues long. CDR1 is SNHLY, CDR2 FYNNEI, per germline. V lost 6 bases and J lost 4, with 10 bases in between.

This chain connects TRBV7-2 to TRBJ1-3; no clear D gene. The CDR3 runs 14 residues. Germline V lookup: CDR1 SGHTA, CDR2 FQGNSA. V was shortened by 1 base and J by 2 bases, with 6 bases between the two germline ends. The CDR3 region has the DNA TGTGCCAGCAGCTTAGGAGGAACTGGAAACACCATATATTTT. Protein product: CASSLGGTGNTIYF.

This chain joins TRBV13 and TRBJ2-5; no definite D call. CDR3 length equals 14 residues. V was pared by 4 bases and J by 5 bases, with 14 bases between. Germline V lookup: CDR1 PRHDT, CDR2 FYEKMQ (reference sequence). The CDR3 sequence: CASSSRRLGETQYF. CDR3 nucleotide sequence: TGTGCCAGCAGCTCCAGAAGGCTGGGCGAGACCCAGTACTTC.

This clone was counted a single time. This chain joins TRBV19 and TRBJ1-5; D is uncertain. The germline V and J ends were trimmed by 3 bases and 4 bases, with 10 bases remaining between them. The CDR3 consists of 14 residues. CDR1 and CDR2 from the germline V gene are LNHDA and SQIVND (reference sequence). In DNA, the CDR3 is TGTGCCAGTAGTATGTCGGGAGGAAATCAGCCCCAGCATTTT. Its translation: CASSMSGGNQPQHF.

This rearrangement joins TRBV3-1 (or the pseudogene TRBV3-2) to TRBJ1-5, with a weak D call TRBD1 (5 bases). V lost 0 bases, J lost 6 bases, and 12 bases lay in between. Germline assignment: CDR1 LGHDT and CDR2 YNNKEL (reference sequence). The CDR3 has 15 amino acids. The CDR3 DNA reads as TGTGCCAGCAGCCAAGATTTGGGGGTTGGTCAGCCCCAGCATTTT. This translates into CASSQDLGVGQPQHF.

J is TRBJ2-1 and V is TRBV9; D possibly corresponds to TRBD1 (6 bases). Per the germline V gene, CDR1 is SGDLS and CDR2 is YYNGEE. The CDR3 is 13 amino acids. V shed 1 base and J shed 8 bases, with 10 bases lying between them. This chain's CDR3 is CASSVTGMDEQFF. Written as DNA, the CDR3 is TGTGCCAGCAGCGTAACAGGGATGGATGAGCAGTTCTTC.

The chain links TRBV2 to TRBJ2-5, with 12 bases matching TRBD2. V shed 6 bases and J 5 bases; nucleotides not matched to a gene: 4. Germline V gene data show CDR1 as SNHLY and CDR2 as FYNNEI. The CDR3 has 14 amino acids. The CDR3 sequence: CASRYTSGRETQYF. Written as DNA, the CDR3 is TGTGCCAGCAGATACACTAGCGGGAGGGAGACCCAGTACTTC.

The V gene is TRBV28, the J gene TRBJ2-7; 7 bases agree with TRBD1. The V segment lost 6 bases and the J segment 3 bases; nucleotides outside the gene matches: 8. From germline, CDR1 is MDHEN and CDR2 SYDVKM. The CDR3 covers 14 residues. CDR3 region: CASSQTGPLYEQYF. The CDR3 DNA reads TGTGCCAGCAGCCAGACAGGGCCCCTCTACGAGCAGTACTTC.

In this sample, this clone turned up once. The genes are TRBV11-1 and TRBJ2-3; 10 nucleotides align to TRBD1. This CDR3 contains 16 residues. Germline CDR1 is SGHAT and CDR2 is FQDESV (reference sequence). V shed 2 bases and J 3 bases; nucleotides not matched to a gene: 5. CDR3 sequence reads: CASSLLGTGETDTQYF. The CDR3 region has the DNA TGTGCCAGCAGCTTACTCGGGACAGGGGAAACAGATACGCAGTATTTT.

The J gene is TRBJ1-1, the V gene TRBV5-4; TRBD1 is a possible D gene (5 bases). Germline V gene data show CDR1 as SGHNT and CDR2 as YYREEE (reference sequence). V shed 2 bases and J shed 11 bases, with 13 bases lying between them. The CDR3 runs 12 residues. CDR3 in DNA: TGTGCCAGCAGCTTTGGGTGGGGGACCGCTTTCTTT. This sequence encodes CASSFGWGTAFF.

This chain joins TRBV9 and TRBJ1-2; 7 bases map to TRBD1. Looked up from germline, CDR1 is SGDLS and CDR2 is YYNGEE. V trimming: 6 bases; J trimming: 4 bases; junction bases outside the gene matches: 12. The CDR3 has 15 residues. DNA for the CDR3: TGTGCCAGCACCTTTGGGACAGAACCTCGCTATGGCTACACCTTC. Its translation: CASTFGTEPRYGYTF.